The 14 T cell receptor beta chains presented below share a single source sample, sequenced in a study of blood T cell repertoires in COVID-19. Profiled with immunoSEQ multiplex PCR; TCRdb holds only in-frame clones, not every one. The sample lists fewer than 250,000 clones; roughly 80% were seen once. The source material was peripheral blood. The receptor source for this set is a woman aged 50 to 65 with acute or convalescent COVID-19.

The V gene is TRBV6-1, the J gene TRBJ1-1, with a possible D match to TRBD1 (5 bases). Germline V CDR1 and CDR2: MNHNS, SASEGT. V was shortened by 2 bases and J by 8 bases, with 15 bases between the two germline ends. The CDR3 has 14 amino acids. The CDR3 reads CASSEFGGRPEAFF. CDR3 in DNA: TGTGCCAGCAGTGAATTCGGGGGACGGCCGGAAGCTTTCTTT.

This clone was counted a single time. The chain joins TRBV7-2 to TRBJ2-5, with TRBD2 identical over 8 bases. CDR3 length equals 14 residues. With V trimmed by 3 bases and J by 4 bases, 4 bases remained unmatched. The V gene's germline CDR1 is SGHTA and CDR2 FQGNSA. The CDR3 is CASSFSGRGETQYF. CDR3 nucleotide sequence: TGTGCCAGCAGCTTTTCCGGGAGGGGAGAGACCCAGTACTTC.

The V call is TRBV20-1, the J call TRBJ2-1; D ambiguous. Per germline, CDR1 DFQATT and CDR2 SNEGSKA (reference sequence). The CDR3 has 11 residues. Deletions cut 5 bases from V and 8 bases from J, with 10 bases between. CDR3 region: CSAEELHEQFF. The CDR3 DNA sequence: TGCAGTGCTGAGGAATTACATGAGCAGTTCTTC.

This clone has more than one count but fewer than ten. The chain is built from TRBV24-1 and TRBJ2-3, with D possibly matching TRBD2 (6 bases). Germline CDR1 is KGHDR and CDR2 is SFDVKD. This CDR3 contains 15 residues. V lost 3 bases to trimming and J lost 6 bases, with 15 bases between them. The CDR3 is CATSDQPGLSDTQYF. CDR3 coding DNA: TGTGCCACCAGTGATCAGCCGGGACTTTCTGATACGCAGTATTTT.

V usage is TRBV28 and J usage is TRBJ2-7; D is possibly TRBD2 (5 bases). Deletions cut 6 bases from V and 6 bases from J, with 9 bases between. The V gene's germline CDR1 is MDHEN and CDR2 SYDVKM. The CDR3 extends over 11 amino acids. This CDR3 is CASRAAGEQYF. The DNA of the CDR3 is TGTGCCAGCAGGGCTGCGGGCGAGCAGTACTTC. Using reference TRBV28 and TRBJ2-7 for the parts outside the CDR3, the full variable domain is DVKVTQSSRYLVKRTGEKVFLECVQDMDHENMFWYRQDPGLGLRLIYFSYDVKMKEKGDIPEGYSVSREKKERFSLILESASTNQTSMYLCASRAAGEQYFGPGTRLTVT.

This clone has a handful of counts. The rearrangement links TRBV4-2 to TRBJ2-7; 10 bases line up with TRBD2. This CDR3 contains 14 residues. V lost 1 base and J lost 4; bases outside the gene matches: 1. Germline V gene lookup returns CDR1 LGHNA and CDR2 YNFKEQ. This CDR3 is CASSQVAGGYEQYF. DNA of the CDR3: TGTGCCAGCAGCCAAGTAGCGGGGGGTTACGAGCAGTACTTC.

The chain links TRBV5-1 to TRBJ2-2; 7 nucleotides agree with TRBD1. This CDR3 is 15 amino acids long. Germline V gene sequence: CDR1 SGHRS, CDR2 YFSETQ. After removal of 4 bases from V and 5 bases from J, the junction contained 8 bases not matched to a gene. In nucleotides, the CDR3 is TGCGCCAGCAGCCCAACAGGGGTTGGAACCGGGGAGCTGTTTTTT. Translated: CASSPTGVGTGELFF. The variable domain in full, with the rest retrieved from reference TRBV5-1 and TRBJ2-2, is KAGVTQTPRYLIKTRGQQVTLSCSPISGHRSVSWYQQTPGQGLQFLFEYFSETQRNKGNFPGRFSGRQFSNSRSEMNVSTLELGDSALYLCASSPTGVGTGELFFGEGSRLTVL.

This clone has a single count. This chain's CDR3 is CASSLAVGGSAYEQYF. CDR3 in DNA: TGTGCCAGCAGTTTAGCTGTCGGGGGATCCGCCTACGAGCAGTACTTC. The V gene is TRBV27, the J gene TRBJ2-7, with D perhaps TRBD2 (6 bases). The CDR3 totals 16 residues. Germline CDR1 and CDR2: MNHEY and SMNVEV (reference sequence). V dropped 2 bases and J dropped 2 bases, with 16 bases sitting between them.

The chain joins TRBV5-1 to TRBJ2-7, with 7 bases identical to TRBD1. CDR3 length equals 13 residues. V was pared by 4 bases and J by 3 bases, with 4 bases of the junction left unmatched. Germline CDR1 SGHRS, CDR2 YFSETQ. This CDR3 reads CASSPDRHYEQYF. Here the CDR3 DNA reads TGCGCCAGCAGCCCGGACAGGCACTACGAGCAGTACTTC.

J is TRBJ2-3 and V is TRBV19; D not resolved. The CDR3 covers 11 residues. Trimming shortened V by 5 bases and J by 7 bases, and 7 bases separated the two germline ends. From germline, CDR1 is LNHDA and CDR2 SQIVND (reference sequence). The CDR3 loop is CASSGGHTQYF. CDR3 in DNA: TGTGCCAGTAGTGGTGGCCATACGCAGTATTTT.

This clone was counted a single time. The genes are TRBV11-1 and TRBJ1-2, with 8 positions matching TRBD1. The germline gives CDR1 SGHAT, CDR2 FQDESV (reference sequence). The V gene end was trimmed by 4 bases and the J gene end by 4 bases; junction bases not matched to a gene: 5. This CDR3 comprises 14 residues. The CDR3 here is CASSSTGAIYGYTF. The CDR3 bases are TGTGCCAGCAGCTCGACAGGGGCCATCTATGGCTACACCTTC.

The V and J genes are TRBV19 and TRBJ1-5; 8 bases match TRBD1. The CDR3 covers 14 residues. Trimming took 4 bases from V and 4 from J; bases not matched to a gene: 3. CDR1 is LNHDA, CDR2 SQIVND, per germline (reference sequence). CDR3 sequence reads: CASSTTGGNQPQHF. The CDR3 DNA follows: TGTGCCAGTAGTACTACAGGGGGGAATCAGCCCCAGCATTTT.

This chain joins TRBV6-2 or TRBV6-3 and TRBJ1-2; 8 nucleotides agree with TRBD1. This CDR3 comprises 15 residues. CDR1 is MNHEY and CDR2 is SVGEGT in the germline V gene. Trimming cost V 5 bases and J 2 bases; bases outside gene matches: 7. CDR3 sequence (DNA): TGTGCCAGCAGTCTTCTTCGGACAGGGAACTATGGCTACACCTTC. Translated: CASSLLRTGNYGYTF.

The chain links TRBV6-5 to TRBJ1-2, with 8 bases aligning to TRBD1. Germline V gives CDR1 MNHEY, CDR2 SVGAGI. This CDR3 comprises 14 residues. J gave up 6 bases and V 6 bases, and 9 bases lay outside the gene matches. The CDR3 DNA sequence: TGTGCCAGCAGCCAAGGACAGGGCGGGGATGGCTACACCTTC. This gives the protein CASSQGQGGDGYTF.